This T cell receptor (beta chain) was retrieved from a study of OX40 agonist ivuxolimab in advanced cancers. About the research overall: The dose-escalation cohort was around 83% male, with a mean age of approximately 62 years, ranging about 20 to 85.

Assay: immunoSEQ multiplex PCR; the TCRdb copy retains only in-frame clones and omits some. The sample shows 82,000 or so clones, more than 80% of them seen only once. This CDR3 is 15 amino acids long. Germline loops: CDR1 MNHEY, CDR2 SVGAGI. Trimming stripped 4 bases from V and 0 bases from J, with 13 bases between. This specimen consisted of CD4+ or CD8+ T cells sorted from blood, obtained in a trial of the OX40 agonist ivuxolimab. This clonotype was obtained from an adult with an advanced solid tumor such as melanoma, head and neck, liver or kidney cancer. The rearrangement uses TRBV6-5 and TRBJ2-7, with D uncertain. CDR3 loop: CASSSSGPGSYEQYF. The CDR3 DNA sequence: TGTGCCAGCAGTTCCTCCGGGCCGGGCTCCTACGAGCAGTACTTC.